These 19 T cell receptor beta chains share one sample of origin, sequenced in a study of blood T cell repertoires in COVID-19. TCRdb keeps only in-frame clones here, not all; method: immunoSEQ multiplex PCR. This table holds around 70,000 clones, about 84% found once. Sequencing used peripheral blood. These receptors all come from a human donor in a cohort sampled during active COVID-19.

The chain carries TRBV2 and TRBJ1-5; no clear D. The CDR3 is 14 residues long. The germline V gene has CDR1 SNHLY and CDR2 FYNNEI. Between the trimmed V and J ends, which lost 5 bases and 4 bases, there was a span of 12 bases. The CDR3 DNA follows: TGTGCCAGCAGTATCGCGGCCTCTAATCAGCCCCAGCATTTT. This gives the protein CASSIAASNQPQHF.

In DNA, the CDR3 is TGCGCCAGCAGCAGACAGGGGGCGGATACGCAGTATTTT. Translation: CASSRQGADTQYF. The V call is TRBV5-1, the J call TRBJ2-3; 10 bases map to TRBD1. The CDR3 spans 13 residues. V shed 4 bases and J 6 bases; nucleotides not matched to a gene: 2. Germline-derived CDR1 and CDR2 are SGHRS and YFSETQ.

This clone was recorded once. V is TRBV5-1 and J is TRBJ1-1; 7 bases agree with TRBD1. The germline CDR1 and CDR2 sequences are SGHRS and YFSETQ. V lost 0 bases to trimming and J lost 1 base; unmatched junction nucleotides: 9. This CDR3 contains 17 residues. CDR3 sequence: CASSLAEGDSGNTEAFF. DNA for the CDR3: TGCGCCAGCAGCTTGGCCGAGGGGGACAGCGGGAACACTGAAGCTTTCTTT.

This sequence joins TRBV5-1 and TRBJ2-2; 7 bases align to TRBD1. Germline assignment: CDR1 SGHRS and CDR2 YFSETQ. The CDR3 is 14 residues long. J lost 8 bases, V lost 0 bases, and 4 bases had no gene match. CDR3 in DNA: TGCGCCAGCAGCTTGGGACAGGGTGCTGGGGAGCTGTTTTTT. Protein product: CASSLGQGAGELFF.

A word on this clone: Other DNA sequences within the sample encode an identical CDR3. This chain joins TRBV18 and TRBJ1-1; 7 nucleotides align to TRBD1. The CDR3 totals 15 residues. Trimming cost V 6 bases and J 5 bases; bases outside gene matches: 12. Germline loops: CDR1 KGHSH, CDR2 LQKENI. The CDR3 loop is CASSPGQIIVTEAFF. The CDR3 DNA reads TGTGCCAGCTCGCCGGGACAGATTATTGTAACTGAAGCTTTCTTT.

There are a few counts of this clone. The rearrangement uses TRBV9 and TRBJ2-7; D might be TRBD2 (6 bases). This CDR3 contains 15 residues. Germline CDR1 and CDR2: SGDLS and YYNGEE. The V and J ends lost 0 bases and 2 bases respectively, with 12 bases between them. The CDR3 sequence is CASSVGPSAPYEQYF. The CDR3 DNA reads TGTGCCAGCAGCGTAGGGCCTAGCGCACCCTACGAGCAGTACTTC.

The V call is TRBV5-1, the J call TRBJ2-1; no reliable D call. The CDR3 extends over 15 amino acids. Trimming removed 3 bases at V and 0 bases at J, with 10 bases between. Germline V gene sequence: CDR1 SGHRS, CDR2 YFSETQ. In nucleotides, the CDR3 is TGCGCCAGCAGCTCCGCAATGAGCTCCTACAATGAGCAGTTCTTC. Its translation: CASSSAMSSYNEQFF.

This chain joins TRBV7-2 and TRBJ1-6; TRBD1 might be the D (5 bases). V shed 1 base and J shed 7 bases, with 8 bases lying between them. The germline V gene encodes CDR1 SGHTA and CDR2 FQGNSA. The CDR3 has 14 residues. CDR3 amino acids: CASSLVQANSPLHF. CDR3 in DNA: TGTGCCAGCAGCTTAGTACAGGCGAATTCACCCCTCCACTTT. Together with reference TRBV7-2 and TRBJ1-6, the CDR3 gives the full variable domain: GAGVSQSPSNKVTEKGKDVELRCDPISGHTALYWYRQSLGQGLEFLIYFQGNSAPDKSGLPSDRFSAERTGGSVSTLTIQRTQQEDSAVYLCASSLVQANSPLHFGNGTRLTVT.

The chain has TRBV2 and TRBJ2-7, with 9 bases lining up with TRBD1. This CDR3 is built from 14 residues. With 6 bases clipped from V and 3 bases from J, the junction kept 6 bases outside the gene matches. Germline CDR1 and CDR2: SNHLY and FYNNEI. The CDR3 coding sequence is TGTGCCAGCAGCCAAGGACAGGGGCTCTACGAGCAGTACTTC. Protein sequence: CASSQGQGLYEQYF.

CDR3 in DNA: TGCAGCGGACAGGGACAGGGGACTGAAGCTTTCTTT. Its translation is CSGQGQGTEAFF. The V call is TRBV29-1, the J call TRBJ1-1; 10 bases agree with TRBD1. Looked up from germline, CDR1 is SQVTM and CDR2 is ANQGSEA. CDR3 length: 12 amino acids. V trimming: 7 bases; J trimming: 5 bases; junction bases outside the gene matches: 4.

The chain is built from TRBV19 and TRBJ1-5; the D is unclear. V was pared by 6 bases and J by 5 bases, with 8 bases between. Looked up from germline, CDR1 is LNHDA and CDR2 is SQIVND (reference sequence). The CDR3 consists of 12 residues. Here the CDR3 reads CASRLRDQPQHF. CDR3 nucleotide sequence: TGTGCCAGTAGACTTCGGGATCAGCCCCAGCATTTT.

The chain is built from TRBV2 and TRBJ2-6; TRBD1 aligns across 7 bases. Trimming took 6 bases from V and 3 from J; bases not matched to a gene: 5. Germline CDR1 and CDR2: SNHLY and FYNNEI. The length of the CDR3 is 15 residues. This chain's CDR3 is CASRPTGVGANVLTF. In DNA, the CDR3 is TGTGCCAGCAGGCCAACAGGGGTTGGGGCCAACGTCCTGACTTTC.

This rearrangement joins TRBV23-1 to TRBJ2-1; 10 positions agree with TRBD1. TRBV23-1 counts as an open reading frame of uncertain function. The V segment lost 2 bases and the J segment 2 bases; nucleotides outside the gene matches: 3. The CDR3 contains 16 residues. The CDR3 nucleotides read TGCGCCAGCAGTCAAACCGGGACAGGGGCCTACAATGAGCAGTTCTTC. It encodes CASSQTGTGAYNEQFF.

The V call is TRBV28, the J call TRBJ2-3, with D possibly matching TRBD2 (6 bases). Between the trimmed V and J ends, which lost 6 bases and 1 base, there was a span of 11 bases. CDR1 MDHEN and CDR2 SYDVKM come from the germline V gene. The CDR3 consists of 14 residues. In DNA form, the CDR3 reads TGTGCCAGCAGGGTACCGGGGGGCACAGATACGCAGTATTTT. This sequence encodes CASRVPGGTDTQYF.

The rearrangement links TRBV4-3 to TRBJ2-3; 10 bases fit TRBD1. The CDR3 length is 18 residues. Germline trimming cut 2 bases from V and 0 bases from J; bases unmatched to any gene: 8. Germline lookup yields CDR1 LGHNA and CDR2 YSLEER. CDR3 loop: CASSQRLGTGASTDTQYF. CDR3 DNA: TGCGCCAGCAGCCAACGCCTCGGGACAGGGGCTAGCACAGATACGCAGTATTTT.

The chain links TRBV10-1 to TRBJ2-1, with 12 bases matching TRBD2. Germline trimming cut 8 bases from V and 10 bases from J; bases unmatched to any gene: 6. This CDR3 spans 13 amino acids. Germline CDR1 WNHNN, CDR2 SYGVQD (reference sequence). The CDR3 sequence: CASSRTSGIEQFF. In DNA form, the CDR3 reads TGCGCCAGCTCCCGGACTAGCGGGATAGAGCAGTTCTTC.

This clone is deemed medium-sized. This chain joins TRBV19 and TRBJ1-2; 8 bases fit TRBD1. Germline trimming cut 5 bases from V and 6 bases from J; bases unmatched to any gene: 8. In germline, CDR1 is LNHDA, CDR2 SQIVND (reference sequence). The CDR3 spans 14 residues. The CDR3 DNA is TGTGCCAGTAGTCGACCGGACAGGGACGATGGCTACACCTTC. Its protein is CASSRPDRDDGYTF.

The chain uses TRBV5-5 and TRBJ1-5; 10 bases map to TRBD1. The CDR3 contains 15 residues. Trimming cost V 4 bases and J 2 bases; bases outside gene matches: 3. CDR1 SGHKS and CDR2 YYEKEE come from the germline V gene (reference sequence). The CDR3 is CASSETGGGNQPQHF. CDR3 nucleotides: TGTGCCAGCAGCGAGACAGGGGGCGGCAATCAGCCCCAGCATTTT.

This clone was counted between two and nine times. The chain couples TRBV5-1 to TRBJ2-1; D is possibly TRBD1 (5 bases). Trimming pared 5 bases from V and 4 bases from J, leaving 16 bases between. The CDR3 totals 15 residues. Germline V gene sequence: CDR1 SGHRS, CDR2 YFSETQ. CDR3 nucleotide sequence: TGCGCCAGCAGTTCCGGAACAGGCCTATACAATGAGCAGTTCTTC. Translating it yields CASSSGTGLYNEQFF.